This T cell receptor (beta chain) stems from a study of T cell changes during pregnancy in multiple sclerosis. Germline CDR1 and CDR2: MNHNS and SASEGT. The CDR3 loop spans 13 amino acids. Trimming removed 6 bases at V and 1 base at J, with 9 bases between. This clone appeared once. Method: immunoSEQ multiplex PCR; TCRdb's copy keeps in-frame clones and lacks some. The sample has about 36,000 clones, 80% to 95% seen once. The sequence was obtained from a female donor in good health, enrolled as a control in a pregnancy study. This sequence joins TRBV6-1 and TRBJ1-1; no firm D call. The sequencing here drew on CD4+ T cells from peripheral blood mononuclear cells, taken in the third trimester of pregnancy. DNA of the CDR3: TGTGCCAGCAGGACTCAGAAGAACACTGAAGCTTTCTTT. It translates to CASRTQKNTEAFF.